A selection of T cell receptor beta chains follows, all from one sample in a study of early T cells in non-severe SARS-CoV-2 infection. A single record per CDR3 protein comes from TCRdb applying MiXCR to the 5' RACE reads. The sample lists roughly 20,000 distinct CDR3 sequences; roughly 3.5% were seen once. The sample consisted of whole blood. The origin of the receptors is an adult who was a healthcare worker with PCR-confirmed SARS-CoV-2 infection or an uninfected control (not recorded which). CDR3s include the opening cysteine and the closing phenylalanine or tryptophan. A D gene is named only where the DNA matches it firmly. Only part of the rows carry a size: once, few, many, or a class if the clone is expanded.

CASSLYNQPQHF TGTGCCAGCAGCTTGTACAATCAGCCCCAGCATTTT many TRBJ1-5 TRBV5-8 .
CASSLGGPLNYGYTF TGTGCCAGCAGCTTAGGGGGTCCCCTTAACTATGGCTACACCTTC medium-sized TRBJ1-2 TRBV13 .
CASSLGGRGYNEQFF TGTGCCAGCAGCTTAGGTGGGAGAGGTTACAATGAGCAGTTCTTC . TRBJ2-1 TRBV7-2 .
CASSLYIYNEQFF TGTGCCAGCAGCTTATACATTTACAATGAGCAGTTCTTC many TRBJ2-1 TRBV5-4 .
CAISEFGQLNTEAFF TGTGCCATCAGTGAATTTGGACAGTTGAACACTGAAGCTTTCTTT few TRBJ1-1 TRBV10-3 .
CASSGGQKTEAFF TGTGCCAGCAGCGGGGGTCAGAAAACTGAAGCTTTCTTT many TRBJ1-1 TRBV11-3 .
CASSQRQGSINEQFF TGTGCCAGCAGCCAGAGGCAGGGGTCCATCAATGAGCAGTTCTTC . TRBJ2-1 TRBV14 .
CASSLRDAASGANVLTF TGTGCCAGCAGCCTCAGGGACGCCGCCTCTGGGGCCAACGTCCTGACTTTC medium-sized TRBJ2-6 TRBV7-3 .
CASSYSASDYNEQFF TGTGCCAGCAGTTACTCAGCTAGCGACTACAATGAGCAGTTCTTC medium-sized TRBJ2-1 TRBV6-5 .
CASSSIAGAPYNEQFF TGTGCCAGCAGCTCAATAGCGGGGGCTCCCTACAATGAGCAGTTCTTC many TRBJ2-1 TRBV7-6 TRBD2